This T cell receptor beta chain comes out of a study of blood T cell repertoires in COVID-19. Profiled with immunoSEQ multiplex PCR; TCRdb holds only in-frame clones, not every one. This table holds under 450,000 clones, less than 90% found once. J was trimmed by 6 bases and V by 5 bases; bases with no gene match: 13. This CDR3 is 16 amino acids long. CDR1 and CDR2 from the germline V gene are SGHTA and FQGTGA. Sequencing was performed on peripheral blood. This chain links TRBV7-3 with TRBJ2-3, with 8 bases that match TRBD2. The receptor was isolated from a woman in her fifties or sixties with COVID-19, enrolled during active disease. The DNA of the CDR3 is TGTGCCAGCAGCCCCTACGTTGCGGGGGGAGGGGATACGCAGTATTTT. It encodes CASSPYVAGGGDTQYF.